A single sample is the source of the 17 T cell receptor beta chains below, sequenced in a study of blood T cell repertoires in COVID-19 (dated by TCRdb to the early 2020s). Receptor amplification or capture employed the immunoSEQ multiplex PCR assay. This is the immuneACCESS table as TCRdb keeps it, with only in-frame sequences that have V and J called. A part of the clones is gone; compared with another copy, unresolved V genes explain less than half, and the rest is unexplained. This sample comprises 250,000 or so clones, more than 75% of them detected only once. Approximately 2% of the sample goes to the ten largest clones. Material for sequencing was PBMCs or T cells enriched from blood (not recorded which). These receptor sequences come from a woman aged 45 to 65 who had recovered from COVID-19.

The chain has TRBV18 and TRBJ1-3; D possibly corresponds to TRBD1 (5 bases). The CDR3 consists of 16 residues. Deletions cut 3 bases from V and 4 bases from J, with 16 bases between. Germline V gene lookup returns CDR1 KGHSH and CDR2 LQKENI. CDR3 loop: CASSPRGTLLGNTIYF. As DNA, the CDR3 is TGTGCCAGCTCACCGAGAGGGACTCTCCTCGGAAACACCATATATTTT. The full variable domain, its missing parts supplied by reference TRBV18 and TRBJ1-3, is NAGVMQNPRHLVRRRGQEARLRCSPMKGHSHVYWYRQLPEEGLKFMVYLQKENIIDESGMPKERFSAEFPKEGPSILRIQQVVRGDSAAYFCASSPRGTLLGNTIYFGEGSWLTVV.

CDR3 in DNA: TGTGCCAGCAGTGACCGGACAGGGCGGAACTATGGCTACACCTTC. Its translation is CASSDRTGRNYGYTF. The rearrangement links TRBV6-1 to TRBJ1-2; 8 bases agree with TRBD1. This CDR3 contains 15 residues. Looked up from germline, CDR1 is MNHNS and CDR2 is SASEGT. V trimming: 3 bases; J trimming: 2 bases; junction bases outside the gene matches: 5.

The chain uses TRBV18 and TRBJ1-6; D unresolved. There are 12 residues in the CDR3. Per the germline V gene, CDR1 is KGHSH and CDR2 is LQKENI. The V end was cut by 6 bases, the J end by 7 bases, with 7 bases between. CDR3 in DNA: TGTGCCAGCTCCAATACAAATTCACCCCTCCACTTT. Protein: CASSNTNSPLHF.

The V gene is TRBV6-6, the J gene TRBJ1-4; 9 bases align to TRBD1. Germline V lookup: CDR1 MNHNY, CDR2 SVGAGI (reference sequence). The CDR3 runs to 14 residues. V shed 6 bases, J shed 5 bases, and the junction held 4 bases outside the gene matches. This CDR3 is CASSLGQGNEKLFF. As DNA, the CDR3 is TGTGCCAGCAGCCTGGGACAGGGAAATGAAAAACTGTTTTTT.

The rearrangement links TRBV7-3 to TRBJ1-6; 7 nucleotides match TRBD1. Trimming removed 5 bases from V and 10 bases from J; junction bases left unmatched: 8. CDR3 size: 14 residues. Germline CDR1 reads SGHTA; CDR2 reads FQGTGA. CDR3 residues: CASSRQGPSSPLHF. DNA for the CDR3: TGTGCCAGCAGCCGACAGGGTCCAAGCTCACCCCTCCACTTT.

This clone was detected a few times. This chain uses TRBV10-3 with TRBJ1-6; 9 bases fit TRBD1. The CDR3 is made up of 14 amino acids. Trimming cost V 4 bases and J 9 bases; bases outside gene matches: 4. Germline V CDR1 and CDR2: ENHRY, SYGVKD. The CDR3 loop reads CAISADRGGSPLHF. The CDR3 DNA reads TGTGCCATCAGTGCAGACAGGGGGGGTTCACCCCTCCACTTT.

The rearrangement links TRBV2 to TRBJ1-2; D is perhaps TRBD1 (6 bases). There are 13 residues in the CDR3. CDR1 SNHLY and CDR2 FYNNEI come from the germline V gene. Trimming cost V 3 bases and J 3 bases, with 8 bases left between them. CDR3 loop: CASSDRGDYGYTF. The DNA for the CDR3 is TGTGCCAGCAGTGACAGGGGCGACTATGGCTACACCTTC.

V is TRBV30 and J is TRBJ2-7; 9 bases are a match to TRBD1. V was pared by 4 bases and J by 6 bases, with 10 bases of the junction left unmatched. Germline assignment: CDR1 GTSNPN and CDR2 SVGIG (reference sequence). The CDR3 length is 14 residues. As DNA, the CDR3 is TGTGCCTGGAACCCGGGACAGGGCATCAGCGAGCAGTACTTC. Translating it yields CAWNPGQGISEQYF.

The chain links TRBV5-1 to TRBJ1-2, with 9 bases fitting TRBD1. This CDR3 has 17 amino acids. V gave up 3 bases and J gave up 7 bases; unmatched junction bases: 16. CDR1 and CDR2 (germline): SGHRS, YFSETQ. The CDR3 nucleotides read TGCGCCAGCAGCTCGAGCAGAACCGGGACAGGGAGTGCTGGCTACACCTTC. It yields the protein CASSSSRTGTGSAGYTF.

This chain links TRBV6-4 with TRBJ1-6, with 8 nucleotides matching TRBD1. Germline V gives CDR1 MRHNA, CDR2 SNTAGT. Trimming cost V 2 bases and J 3 bases; bases outside gene matches: 12. The CDR3 contains 19 residues. The CDR3 DNA reads TGTGCCAGCAGTGACAGGGACAGGTGGGGCTCATTCTATAATTCACCCCTCCACTTT. This encodes CASSDRDRWGSFYNSPLHF.

The chain joins TRBV7-2 to TRBJ2-1; 7 bases match TRBD1. V gave up 8 bases and J gave up 3 bases; unmatched junction bases: 4. This CDR3 comprises 13 residues. Germline V gene data show CDR1 as SGHTA and CDR2 as FQGNSA. DNA for the CDR3: TGTGCCAGCGGGGGACAGTTCTACAATGAGCAGTTCTTC. The encoded protein is CASGGQFYNEQFF.

V usage is TRBV19 and J usage is TRBJ1-5; D remains unclear. This CDR3 region has 18 residues. Trimming stripped 6 bases from V and 0 bases from J, with 21 bases between. The germline V gene encodes CDR1 LNHDA and CDR2 SQIVND (reference sequence). CDR3 coding DNA: TGTGCCAGTAGCCTAACGGGTTCCCGCCGGGGTAGCAATCAGCCCCAGCATTTT. It translates to CASSLTGSRRGSNQPQHF.

The chain is built from TRBV3-1 (or the pseudogene TRBV3-2) and TRBJ1-1, with TRBD1 as a possible D gene (6 bases). The CDR3 loop spans 13 amino acids. Germline CDR1 reads LGHDT; CDR2 reads YNNKEL (reference sequence). V was shortened by 5 bases and J by 3 bases, with 10 bases between the two germline ends. The CDR3 is CASSGGQHTEAFF. DNA of the CDR3: TGTGCCAGCAGCGGCGGACAGCACACTGAAGCTTTCTTT.

In its sample, this clone was seen once. At the DNA level, this CDR3 is encoded by other sequences in the same sample as well. V gene TRBV7-9 combines with J gene TRBJ1-1; TRBD1 is a possible D gene (5 bases). CDR1 SEHNR and CDR2 FQNEAQ come from the germline V gene (reference sequence). This CDR3 spans 14 amino acids. The ends were cut back, 3 bases at V and 1 base at J, with 9 bases in the middle. The CDR3 DNA reads TGTGCCAGCAGCTTGGCACAGGCGAACACTGAAGCTTTCTTT. Protein: CASSLAQANTEAFF.

The chain combines TRBV27 with TRBJ1-5, with D possibly matching TRBD1 (5 bases). V was trimmed by 10 bases and J by 4 bases, leaving 17 bases between them. The germline V gene has CDR1 MNHEY and CDR2 SMNVEV (reference sequence). This CDR3 is built from 14 residues. The CDR3 is CATFGDGLNQPQHF. CDR3 in DNA: TGTGCCACCTTCGGGGACGGACTAAATCAGCCCCAGCATTTT.

Only one count was recorded for this clone. At one boundary the junction diverges from the germline segment, which might be a read error. J is TRBJ1-1 and V is TRBV11-2; TRBD1 might be the D (5 bases). The germline CDR1 and CDR2 sequences are SGHAT and FQNNGV. The CDR3 covers 12 residues. CDR3 nucleotides: TGTGCCAGCAGCCCGCGGGGCCTCGAGGGAATCTTT. It encodes CASSPRGLEGIF.

This sequence joins TRBV4-2 and TRBJ1-4; 10 bases agree with TRBD1. This CDR3 has 15 amino acids. Per germline, CDR1 LGHNA and CDR2 YNFKEQ. Losses at the gene ends were 3 bases for V and 7 bases for J; bases not matched to a gene: 5. CDR3 coding DNA: TGTGCCAGCAGCCAGAGACAGGGGGCGCCTGAAAAACTGTTTTTT. Translated, it gives CASSQRQGAPEKLFF.